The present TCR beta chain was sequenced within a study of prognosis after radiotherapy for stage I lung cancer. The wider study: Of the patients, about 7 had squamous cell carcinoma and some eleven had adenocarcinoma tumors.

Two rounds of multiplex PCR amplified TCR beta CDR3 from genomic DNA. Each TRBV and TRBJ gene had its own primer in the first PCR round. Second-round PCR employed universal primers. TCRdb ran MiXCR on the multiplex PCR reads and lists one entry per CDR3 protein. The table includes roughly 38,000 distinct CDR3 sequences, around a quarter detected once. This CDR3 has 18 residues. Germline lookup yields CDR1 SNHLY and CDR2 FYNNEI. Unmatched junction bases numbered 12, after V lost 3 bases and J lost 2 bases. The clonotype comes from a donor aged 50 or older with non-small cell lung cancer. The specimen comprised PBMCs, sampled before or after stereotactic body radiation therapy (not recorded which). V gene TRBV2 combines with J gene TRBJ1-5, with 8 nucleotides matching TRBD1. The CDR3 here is CASSEGWTGNGGNQPQHF. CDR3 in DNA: TGTGCCAGCAGTGAGGGTTGGACAGGGAACGGAGGCAATCAGCCCCAGCATTTT.